The entry that follows covers one TCR beta chain sequence. The antigen remains undetermined. Compared with germline, one end of the junction differs, possibly owing to a read error. The record originates from a study of cytomegalovirus exposure and HLA in healthy donors. Findings and caveats of the study: The authors enumerated under 200 TCR beta chains as linked to cytomegalovirus. For most TCR sequences rarity was the rule, although some public TCRs occurred in many donors.

The CDR3 contains 12 residues. Germline CDR1 is SEHNR and CDR2 is FQNEAQ (reference sequence). PCR primers comprised 60 Vbeta and 13 Jbeta primers. Profiled with immunoSEQ multiplex PCR; TCRdb holds only in-frame clones, not every one. This sample carries some 130,000 clones, over 70% of them seen once, and the ten largest clones take around 3.6%. The rearrangement links TRBV7-9 to TRBJ2-7; 7 bases match TRBD1. The TCR comes from a woman aged 40 to 50 in good health and CMV-seronegative. Input material: PBMCs. CDR3 in DNA: TGTTCCAGCAGCCGACAGGGCTACGAGCAGTACTTC. Translated: CSSSRQGYEQYF.